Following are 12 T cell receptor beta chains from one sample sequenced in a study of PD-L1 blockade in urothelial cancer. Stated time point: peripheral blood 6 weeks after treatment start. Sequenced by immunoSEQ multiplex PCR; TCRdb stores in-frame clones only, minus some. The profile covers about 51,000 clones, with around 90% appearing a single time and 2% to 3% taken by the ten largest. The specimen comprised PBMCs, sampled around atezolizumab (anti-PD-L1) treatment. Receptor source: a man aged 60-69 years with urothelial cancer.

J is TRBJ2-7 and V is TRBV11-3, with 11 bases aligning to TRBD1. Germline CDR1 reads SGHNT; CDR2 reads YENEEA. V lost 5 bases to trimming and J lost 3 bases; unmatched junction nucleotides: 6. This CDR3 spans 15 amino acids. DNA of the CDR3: TGTGCCAGCAGCGGGGGGACAGGGGGGAACTACGAGCAGTACTTC. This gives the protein CASSGGTGGNYEQYF.

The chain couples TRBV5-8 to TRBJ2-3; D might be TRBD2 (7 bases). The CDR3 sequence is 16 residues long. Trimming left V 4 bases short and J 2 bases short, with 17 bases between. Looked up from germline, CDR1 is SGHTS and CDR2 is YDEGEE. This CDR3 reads CASSPGTGRDTDTQYF. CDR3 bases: TGTGCCAGCAGCCCAGGAACAGGGAGGGACACAGATACGCAGTATTTT. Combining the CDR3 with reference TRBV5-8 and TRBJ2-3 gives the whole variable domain EAGVTQSPTHLIKTRGQQATLRCSPISGHTSVYWYQQALGLGLQFLLWYDEGEERNRGNFPPRFSGRQFPNYSSELNVNALELEDSALYLCASSPGTGRDTDTQYFGPGTRLTVL.

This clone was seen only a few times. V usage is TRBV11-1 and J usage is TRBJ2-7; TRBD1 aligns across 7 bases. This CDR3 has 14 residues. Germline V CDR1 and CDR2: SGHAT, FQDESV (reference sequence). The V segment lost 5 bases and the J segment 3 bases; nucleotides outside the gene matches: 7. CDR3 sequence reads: CASSQWDSNYEQYF. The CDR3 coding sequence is TGTGCCAGCAGCCAATGGGACAGTAACTACGAGCAGTACTTC.

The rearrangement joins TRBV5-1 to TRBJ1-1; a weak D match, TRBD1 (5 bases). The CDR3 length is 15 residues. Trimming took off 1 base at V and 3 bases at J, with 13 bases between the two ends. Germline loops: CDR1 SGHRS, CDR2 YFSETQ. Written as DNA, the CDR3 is TGCGCCAGCAGCTTGCCAGGGATGATGGACACTGAAGCTTTCTTT. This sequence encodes CASSLPGMMDTEAFF.

The CDR3 loop is CASSLKARGNTGELFF. The CDR3 DNA is TGTGCCAGCAGCTTAAAGGCCAGGGGGAACACCGGGGAGCTGTTTTTT. The chain has TRBV7-7 and TRBJ2-2, with D perhaps matching TRBD1 (6 bases). Trimming left V 2 bases short and J 1 base short, with 11 bases between. The CDR3 has 16 amino acids. Per germline, CDR1 SSHAT and CDR2 FNYEAQ (reference sequence).

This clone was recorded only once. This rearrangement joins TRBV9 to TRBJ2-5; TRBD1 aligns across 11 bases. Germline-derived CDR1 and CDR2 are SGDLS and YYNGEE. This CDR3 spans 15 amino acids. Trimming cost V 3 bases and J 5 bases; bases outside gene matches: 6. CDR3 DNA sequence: TGTGCCAGCAGCGGGGACAGGGGGTTGGGGGAGACCCAGTACTTC. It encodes CASSGDRGLGETQYF.

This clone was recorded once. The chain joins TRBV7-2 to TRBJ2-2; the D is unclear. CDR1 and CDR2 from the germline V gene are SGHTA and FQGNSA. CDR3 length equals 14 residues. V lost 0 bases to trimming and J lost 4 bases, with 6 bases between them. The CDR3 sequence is CASSLAPSTGELFF. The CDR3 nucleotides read TGTGCCAGCAGCTTAGCCCCCTCCACCGGGGAGCTGTTTTTT. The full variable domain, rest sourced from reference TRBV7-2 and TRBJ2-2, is GAGVSQSPSNKVTEKGKDVELRCDPISGHTALYWYRQSLGQGLEFLIYFQGNSAPDKSGLPSDRFSAERTGGSVSTLTIQRTQQEDSAVYLCASSLAPSTGELFFGEGSRLTVL.

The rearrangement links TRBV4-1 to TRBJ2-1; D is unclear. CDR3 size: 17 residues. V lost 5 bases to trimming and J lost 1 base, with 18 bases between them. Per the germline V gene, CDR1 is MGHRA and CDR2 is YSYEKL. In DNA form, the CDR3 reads TGCGCCAGCAGCTTCAGACACTTTCAGTCGTCCTACAATGAGCAGTTCTTC. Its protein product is CASSFRHFQSSYNEQFF.

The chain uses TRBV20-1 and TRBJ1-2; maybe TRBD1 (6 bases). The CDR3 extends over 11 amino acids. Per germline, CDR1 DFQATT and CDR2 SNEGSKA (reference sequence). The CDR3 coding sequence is TGCAGGCTAGGACAGAACTATGGCTACACCTTC. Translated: CRLGQNYGYTF.

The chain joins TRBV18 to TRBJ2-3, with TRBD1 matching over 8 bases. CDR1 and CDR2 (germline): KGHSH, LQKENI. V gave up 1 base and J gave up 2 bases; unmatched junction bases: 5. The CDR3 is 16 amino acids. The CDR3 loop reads CASSPLDRGSTDTQYF. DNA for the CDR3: TGTGCCAGCTCACCACTCGACAGGGGATCCACAGATACGCAGTATTTT.

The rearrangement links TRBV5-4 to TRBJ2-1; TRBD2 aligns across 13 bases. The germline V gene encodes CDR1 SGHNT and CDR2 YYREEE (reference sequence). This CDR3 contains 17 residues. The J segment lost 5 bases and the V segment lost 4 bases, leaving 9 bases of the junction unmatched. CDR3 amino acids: CASSPRLAGGLHNEQFF. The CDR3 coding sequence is TGTGCCAGCAGCCCCAGACTAGCGGGAGGTCTCCACAATGAGCAGTTCTTC.

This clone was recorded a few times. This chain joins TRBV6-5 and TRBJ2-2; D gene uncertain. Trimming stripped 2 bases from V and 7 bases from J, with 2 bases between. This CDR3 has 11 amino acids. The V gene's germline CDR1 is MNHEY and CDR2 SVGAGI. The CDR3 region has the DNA TGTGCCAGCAGTTACCGCGGGGAGCTGTTTTTT. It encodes CASSYRGELFF.